The 30 T cell receptor beta chains reported below all come from one sample, sequenced in a study of Ad26.COV2.S vaccination and SARS-CoV-2 variants. Some clones are missing from TCRdb's copy, which holds only in-frame ones; the method was immunoSEQ multiplex PCR. In the table there are about 350,000 clones, around 90% of which are singletons. Treatment indicated: some 19 received Ad26.COV2.S at low or high dose, single or two shots; several received placebo; per-sample allocation not given. Day 63 following the first vaccine or placebo injection was when the samples were taken. Material: peripheral blood, obtained in a trial of Ad26.COV2.S vaccine versus placebo. The receptors here all came from a person between 18 and 60 years old who received the Ad26.COV2.S COVID-19 vaccine or a placebo.

V usage is TRBV7-5 and J usage is TRBJ2-2; the D call of TRBD1 is as the table states it, not checked on the DNA. TRBV7-5 is annotated as a pseudogene. This CDR3 contains 18 residues. CDR3 sequence (DNA): TGTGCCAGAAGCCAGACGACGTCGGACATCGCGAACACCGGGGAGCTGTTTTTT. Translated, it gives CARSQTTSDIANTGELFF.

The V and J genes are TRBV6-5 and TRBJ1-1; the match to TRBD1 covers 8 bases. V lost 4 bases and J lost 7; bases outside the gene matches: 11. The CDR3 consists of 15 residues. CDR1 is MNHEY, CDR2 SVGAGI, per germline. CDR3 sequence reads: CASSWTGRSRGEAFF. CDR3 DNA: TGTGCCAGCAGTTGGACAGGGAGATCACGGGGTGAAGCTTTCTTT.

V usage is TRBV5-4 and J usage is TRBJ2-5, with 8 bases aligning to TRBD2. There are 16 residues in the CDR3. With V trimmed by 0 bases and J by 5 bases, 9 bases remained unmatched. Germline CDR1 and CDR2: SGHNT and YYREEE (reference sequence). CDR3 DNA sequence: TGTGCCAGCAGCTTGGTCGGGACTAGTACCGTCGAGACCCAGTACTTC. Translating it yields CASSLVGTSTVETQYF.

Here the CDR3 reads CASSPAGGTNTGELFF. CDR3 sequence (DNA): TGTGCCAGCTCACCGGCGGGGGGAACGAACACCGGGGAGCTGTTTTTT. The V gene is TRBV18, the J gene TRBJ2-2; 8 nucleotides line up with TRBD2. The J segment lost 0 bases and the V segment lost 3 bases, leaving 3 bases of the junction unmatched. This CDR3 has 16 amino acids. The germline gives CDR1 KGHSH, CDR2 LQKENI.

The genes are TRBV7-2 and TRBJ1-3, with D unresolved. This CDR3 spans 15 amino acids. Germline values: CDR1 SGHTA, CDR2 FQGNSA. The V end was cut by 1 base, the J end by 0 bases, with 7 bases between. CDR3 DNA sequence: TGTGCCAGCAGCTTAGGTCACAGCTCTGGAAACACCATATATTTT. Its translation is CASSLGHSSGNTIYF.

CDR3 sequence reads: CASSLVGLPHEQFF. As DNA, the CDR3 is TGTGCCAGCAGCTTGGTAGGTTTGCCCCATGAGCAGTTCTTC. This chain uses TRBV5-8 with TRBJ2-1; no clear D. Germline CDR1 is SGHTS and CDR2 is YDEGEE. The V gene lost 0 bases and the J gene lost 8 bases, with 12 bases spanning the gap. CDR3 size: 14 residues. Filled out from reference TRBV5-8 and TRBJ2-1, the complete variable domain reads EAGVTQSPTHLIKTRGQQATLRCSPISGHTSVYWYQQALGLGLQFLLWYDEGEERNRGNFPPRFSGRQFPNYSSELNVNALELEDSALYLCASSLVGLPHEQFFGPGTRLTVL.

This chain links TRBV27 with TRBJ2-1; no clear D gene. The V gene's germline CDR1 is MNHEY and CDR2 SMNVEV (reference sequence). V was pared by 6 bases and J by 6 bases, with 12 bases between. The CDR3 runs 13 residues. The CDR3 reads CASSYRAANEQFF. The CDR3 DNA is TGTGCCAGCAGCTACCGGGCGGCCAATGAGCAGTTCTTC.

The rearrangement links TRBV11-3 to TRBJ1-4, with TRBD1 matching 9 bases. V gave up 6 bases and J gave up 5 bases; unmatched junction bases: 4. This CDR3 comprises 14 residues. Per germline, CDR1 SGHNT and CDR2 YENEEA. CDR3 sequence (DNA): TGTGCCAGCAGTAACAGGGGGCAAAATGAAAAACTGTTTTTT. Translated, it gives CASSNRGQNEKLFF.

Only one count was recorded for this clone. The rearrangement links TRBV9 to TRBJ1-3; D remains unclear. The germline V gene has CDR1 SGDLS and CDR2 YYNGEE. The CDR3 sequence is 13 residues long. V was cut by 5 bases and J by 4 bases, with 10 bases left in between. CDR3 coding DNA: TGTGCCAGCAGGCCCGGAGCAGGAAACACCATATATTTT. Residues: CASRPGAGNTIYF.

This sequence joins TRBV5-1 and TRBJ2-3, with TRBD1 matching 7 bases. The CDR3 consists of 14 residues. CDR1 and CDR2 from the germline V gene are SGHRS and YFSETQ. V lost 2 bases to trimming and J lost 2 bases; unmatched junction nucleotides: 2. CDR3 coding DNA: TGCGCCAGCAGCTTTGGACAGGTCACAGATACGCAGTATTTT. Protein: CASSFGQVTDTQYF.

There are a few counts of this clone. The chain uses TRBV27 and TRBJ1-2, with a tentative D call TRBD1 (5 bases). In germline, CDR1 is MNHEY, CDR2 SMNVEV (reference sequence). The CDR3 has 16 amino acids. Trimming took 5 bases from V and 8 from J, leaving 24 bases between them. The CDR3 reads CASSTWGTALARGYTF. The CDR3 region has the DNA TGTGCCAGCAGTACGTGGGGCACAGCCCTGGCGCGAGGCTACACCTTC.

This chain uses TRBV4-3 with TRBJ1-3, with 8 positions matching TRBD1. The CDR3 spans 17 residues. Germline V gene lookup returns CDR1 LGHNA and CDR2 YSLEER. With V trimmed by 3 bases and J by 0 bases, 7 bases remained unmatched. The CDR3 sequence: CASSQGTGGNSGNTIYF. CDR3 bases: TGCGCCAGCAGCCAGGGAACAGGGGGGAACTCTGGAAACACCATATATTTT.

This chain connects TRBV4-1 to TRBJ2-1; D possibly corresponds to TRBD2 (6 bases). This CDR3 contains 13 residues. V was trimmed by 4 bases and J by 9 bases, leaving 13 bases between them. CDR1 and CDR2 (germline): MGHRA, YSYEKL. CDR3 sequence: CASSPGPGGEQFF. The CDR3 DNA reads as TGCGCCAGCAGCCCCGGGCCCGGGGGTGAGCAGTTCTTC.

The chain combines TRBV6-5 with TRBJ1-5, with 8 nucleotides matching TRBD1. Losses at the gene ends were 2 bases for V and 3 bases for J; bases not matched to a gene: 6. The CDR3 has 16 amino acids. Germline CDR1 is MNHEY and CDR2 is SVGAGI. The CDR3 region has the DNA TGTGCCAGCAGTTACCATGGCAGGGGGCTCAATCAGCCCCAGCATTTT. Encoded protein: CASSYHGRGLNQPQHF.

The chain uses TRBV7-2 and TRBJ2-1; possible D gene TRBD2, 6 bases. Germline lookup yields CDR1 SGHTA and CDR2 FQGNSA. This CDR3 spans 12 amino acids. The V end was cut by 4 bases, the J end by 6 bases, with 7 bases between. CDR3 sequence: CASSYGGNEQFF. CDR3 coding DNA: TGTGCCAGCAGCTACGGGGGCAATGAGCAGTTCTTC.

The V call is TRBV19, the J call TRBJ1-1, with D tentatively TRBD1 (6 bases). Looked up from germline, CDR1 is LNHDA and CDR2 is SQIVND (reference sequence). V dropped 9 bases and J dropped 1 base, with 15 bases sitting between them. The CDR3 contains 14 residues. In DNA, the CDR3 is TGTGCCAGCCGAGGGGGGGTAGCGAACACTGAAGCTTTCTTT. This encodes CASRGGVANTEAFF. Full variable domain (missing parts from reference TRBV19 and TRBJ1-1): DGGITQSPKYLFRKEGQNVTLSCEQNLNHDAMYWYRQDPGQGLRLIYYSQIVNDFQKGDIAEGYSVSREKKESFPLTVTSAQKNPTAFYLCASRGGVANTEAFFGQGTRLTVV.

The rearrangement uses TRBV19 and TRBJ2-7; D gene unclear. The germline gives CDR1 LNHDA, CDR2 SQIVND (reference sequence). The CDR3 loop spans 14 amino acids. V was cut by 5 bases and J by 5 bases, with 16 bases left in between. The CDR3 DNA follows: TGTGCCAGTAGTGCAACGGGTACAACAGACGAGCAGTACTTC. It translates to CASSATGTTDEQYF.

The chain has TRBV9 and TRBJ2-5; TRBD2 agrees at 14 bases. With V trimmed by 3 bases and J by 5 bases, 6 bases remained unmatched. CDR3 size: 16 residues. Germline V gene lookup returns CDR1 SGDLS and CDR2 YYNGEE. The CDR3 sequence: CASSDRLAGGLETQYF. The CDR3, as DNA: TGTGCCAGCAGCGACCGACTAGCGGGGGGGCTTGAGACCCAGTACTTC.

The CDR3 DNA is TGCGCCAGCAGTCCCGCCGGGGGACAGGGTCGAAATGAGCAGTTCTTC. Translation gives CASSPAGGQGRNEQFF. The chain links TRBV10-2 to TRBJ2-1; 9 bases map to TRBD1. This CDR3 has 16 amino acids. Germline V gene data show CDR1 as WSHSY and CDR2 as SAAADI. J lost 7 bases, V lost 5 bases, and 12 bases had no gene match.

The chain joins TRBV3-1 (or the pseudogene TRBV3-2) to TRBJ2-2; D gene ambiguous. Germline V gives CDR1 LGHDT, CDR2 YNNKEL (reference sequence). V lost 4 bases, J lost 5 bases, and 8 bases lay in between. This CDR3 has 13 residues. CDR3 nucleotide sequence: TGTGCCAGCAGCCCCCACCCGACCGGGGAGCTGTTTTTT. Amino acids: CASSPHPTGELFF.

This sequence joins TRBV6-2 or TRBV6-3 and TRBJ1-3; 7 bases fit TRBD1. The CDR3 is made up of 13 amino acids. After removal of 4 bases from V and 8 bases from J, the junction contained 5 bases not matched to a gene. CDR1 is MNHEY and CDR2 is SVGEGT in the germline V gene. CDR3 in DNA: TGTGCCAGCAGTTGGACAGGTCGTGACACCATATATTTT. Its protein is CASSWTGRDTIYF.

The V and J genes are TRBV30 and TRBJ2-2; the match to TRBD1 covers 10 bases. The V gene's germline CDR1 is GTSNPN and CDR2 SVGIG (reference sequence). The CDR3 is made up of 15 amino acids. V dropped 0 bases and J dropped 6; count of bases not matched to a gene: 4. CDR3 in amino acids: CAWSVGTGVSGELFF. In nucleotides, the CDR3 is TGTGCCTGGAGTGTAGGGACAGGGGTTTCCGGGGAGCTGTTTTTT.

This clone appeared a single time. The chain recombines TRBV15 with TRBJ1-2; TRBD1 agrees at 12 bases. V trimming: 1 base; J trimming: 8 bases; junction bases outside the gene matches: 8. This CDR3 contains 16 residues. The germline V gene encodes CDR1 LNHNV and CDR2 YYDKDF (reference sequence). The CDR3 DNA follows: TGTGCCACCAGCAGAGGTGTGGGACAGGGGGCTGGGGGCTACACCTTC. Protein: CATSRGVGQGAGGYTF.

In DNA form, the CDR3 reads TGTGCCAGCAGCGCAGGTGACAGGAGGAACACTGAAGCTTTCTTT. Its translation: CASSAGDRRNTEAFF. The gene calls are TRBV9 and TRBJ1-1, with D perhaps TRBD1 (6 bases). CDR3 size: 15 residues. Between the trimmed V and J ends, which lost 3 bases and 1 base, there was a span of 13 bases. Germline values: CDR1 SGDLS, CDR2 YYNGEE.

V gene TRBV6-5 combines with J gene TRBJ1-5, with a weak D call TRBD1 (6 bases). The CDR3 has 14 amino acids. From germline, CDR1 is MNHEY and CDR2 SVGAGI. V lost 10 bases and J 2 bases, leaving 15 bases between the germline ends. The CDR3 DNA follows: TGTGCCACCCACGACAGGCTGGGCAATCAGCCCCAGCATTTT. The encoded protein is CATHDRLGNQPQHF.

This sequence joins TRBV13 and TRBJ2-2; 8 nucleotides align to TRBD1. The ends lost 4 bases at V and 0 bases at J; junction bases unmatched: 4. Germline values: CDR1 PRHDT, CDR2 FYEKMQ (reference sequence). This CDR3 has 16 amino acids. The CDR3 nucleotides are TGTGCCAGCAGCTACAGGGACAGGTCGAACACCGGGGAGCTGTTTTTT. Its translation: CASSYRDRSNTGELFF. Based on the CDR3 plus reference TRBV13 and TRBJ2-2, the full variable domain is AAGVIQSPRHLIKEKRETATLKCYPIPRHDTVYWYQQGPGQDPQFLISFYEKMQSDKGSIPDRFSAQQFSDYHSELNMSSLELGDSALYFCASSYRDRSNTGELFFGEGSRLTVL.

The genes are TRBV19 and TRBJ1-1; D may be TRBD1 (6 bases). The CDR3 sequence is 14 residues long. V gave up 5 bases and J gave up 5 bases, with 15 bases separating them. Germline V gene lookup returns CDR1 LNHDA and CDR2 SQIVND (reference sequence). CDR3 DNA: TGTGCCAGTAGTCACAGGGCAATGACGACTGAAGCTTTCTTT. Amino acid sequence: CASSHRAMTTEAFF.

The chain is built from TRBV7-8 and TRBJ2-5; 8 bases are a match to TRBD1. Trimming at V came to 6 bases and at J to 4 bases, leaving 7 bases not matched to a gene. The germline V gene encodes CDR1 SGHVS and CDR2 FQNEAQ. The CDR3 contains 14 residues. The CDR3 protein is CASSSGQGRETQYF. The CDR3 nucleotides are TGTGCCAGCAGTTCCGGACAGGGCCGAGAGACCCAGTACTTC.

The rearrangement joins TRBV27 to TRBJ2-1; D might be TRBD1 (6 bases). Trimming took off 6 bases at V and 12 bases at J, with 12 bases between the two ends. This CDR3 contains 11 residues. CDR1 is MNHEY, CDR2 SMNVEV, per germline (reference sequence). The CDR3 protein is CASSLGRGQFF. CDR3 sequence (DNA): TGTGCCAGCAGCCTTGGCAGGGGGCAGTTCTTC.

The J gene is TRBJ1-1, the V gene TRBV2, with 9 bases that match TRBD1. Germline V gene data show CDR1 as SNHLY and CDR2 as FYNNEI. The CDR3 is 14 amino acids. Trimming removed 6 bases from V and 0 bases from J; junction bases left unmatched: 2. DNA for the CDR3: TGTGCCAGCAGGGGGGACAGGGTGAACACTGAAGCTTTCTTT. Protein product: CASRGDRVNTEAFF.